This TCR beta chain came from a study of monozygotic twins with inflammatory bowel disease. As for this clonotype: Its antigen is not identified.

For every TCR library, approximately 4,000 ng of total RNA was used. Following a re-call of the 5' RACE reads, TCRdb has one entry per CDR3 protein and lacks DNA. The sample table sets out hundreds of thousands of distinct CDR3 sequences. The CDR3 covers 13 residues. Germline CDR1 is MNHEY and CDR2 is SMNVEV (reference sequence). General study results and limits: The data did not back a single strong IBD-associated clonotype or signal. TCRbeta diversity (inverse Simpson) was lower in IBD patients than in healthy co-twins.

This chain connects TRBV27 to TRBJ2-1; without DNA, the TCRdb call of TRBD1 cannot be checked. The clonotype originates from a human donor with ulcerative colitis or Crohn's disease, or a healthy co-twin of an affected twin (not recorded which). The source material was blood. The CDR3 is CASRSQVRGEQFF.